Below, 27 T cell receptor beta chains from the same sample are listed, as sequenced in a study of T cell changes during pregnancy in multiple sclerosis (dated by TCRdb to 2018 to 2020). The library was prepared using the immunoSEQ multiplex PCR assay. The source is immuneACCESS, and TCRdb retained only in-frame sequences with V and J called. Part of the clones is not carried over; for the studies checked, unresolved V genes explain less than half of this, and the remainder is unexplained. For this sample there are about 13,000 clones; roughly 88% appear just once. About 12% of the sample rests with the top ten. Sample: CD8+ T cells from peripheral blood mononuclear cells, taken after pregnancy. The receptors were gathered from a female donor in good health, enrolled as a control in a pregnancy study.

This clone was recorded a few times. The J gene is TRBJ1-1, the V gene TRBV7-9; D unclear. Deletions cut 5 bases from V and 4 bases from J, with 8 bases between. Germline V CDR1 and CDR2: SEHNR, FQNEAQ (reference sequence). This CDR3 contains 12 residues. For the CDR3, the DNA is TGTGCCAGCAGCCCCGGCGGCACTGAAGCTTTCTTT. It is translated as CASSPGGTEAFF.

CDR3 loop: CASSLPTDSREQYF. CDR3 bases: TGTGCCAGCAGCTTACCAACGGACTCCCGCGAGCAGTACTTC. The chain couples TRBV7-9 to TRBJ2-7; TRBD2 might be the D (5 bases). The length of the CDR3 is 14 residues. V lost 2 bases, J lost 6 bases, and 14 bases lay in between. Germline values: CDR1 SEHNR, CDR2 FQNEAQ (reference sequence). Complete variable domain (other parts from reference TRBV7-9 and TRBJ2-7): DTGVSQNPRHKITKRGQNVTFRCDPISEHNRLYWYRQTLGQGPEFLTYFQNEAQLEKSRLLSDRFSAERPKGSFSTLEIQRTEQGDSAMYLCASSLPTDSREQYFGPGTRLTVT.

This clone was seen only a few times. V is TRBV7-2 and J is TRBJ1-1; D perhaps matches TRBD1 (6 bases). This CDR3 contains 13 residues. Per germline, CDR1 SGHTA and CDR2 FQGNSA. Trimming took off 6 bases at V and 3 bases at J, with 11 bases between the two ends. The CDR3, as DNA: TGTGCCAGCAGGCCAGGACAGCACACTGAAGCTTTCTTT. It translates to CASRPGQHTEAFF.

This clone is medium-sized (0.01 to 0.1%) within its sample. The chain carries TRBV27 and TRBJ2-7, with 9 positions matching TRBD1. The V gene's germline CDR1 is MNHEY and CDR2 SMNVEV (reference sequence). Losses at the gene ends were 7 bases for V and 6 bases for J; bases not matched to a gene: 7. CDR3 length equals 13 residues. The CDR3 sequence: CASNGQGRGEQYF. The CDR3 DNA sequence: TGTGCCAGCAACGGACAGGGGAGGGGCGAGCAGTACTTC.

This chain links TRBV27 with TRBJ2-7, with D perhaps TRBD1 (6 bases). The CDR3 extends over 15 amino acids. From germline, CDR1 is MNHEY and CDR2 SMNVEV (reference sequence). The V gene lost 6 bases and the J gene lost 1 base, with 16 bases spanning the gap. As DNA, the CDR3 is TGTGCCAGCAGCCCCCTACAGGGCTTGTCCTACGAGCAGTACTTC. It codes for CASSPLQGLSYEQYF.

V is TRBV7-9 and J is TRBJ1-1, with D tentatively TRBD1 (5 bases). Between the trimmed V and J ends, which lost 0 bases and 3 bases, there was a span of 17 bases. CDR1 and CDR2 from the germline V gene are SEHNR and FQNEAQ (reference sequence). The CDR3 contains 17 residues. The CDR3 protein is CASSLAREGPADTEAFF. CDR3 DNA sequence: TGTGCCAGCAGCTTAGCCCGGGAGGGACCGGCGGACACTGAAGCTTTCTTT. The full variable domain, rest sourced from reference TRBV7-9 and TRBJ1-1, is DTGVSQNPRHKITKRGQNVTFRCDPISEHNRLYWYRQTLGQGPEFLTYFQNEAQLEKSRLLSDRFSAERPKGSFSTLEIQRTEQGDSAMYLCASSLAREGPADTEAFFGQGTRLTVV.

The rearrangement uses TRBV7-6 and TRBJ2-3; D unclear. The V gene lost 4 bases and the J gene lost 0 bases, with 5 bases spanning the gap. Germline-derived CDR1 and CDR2 are SGHVS and FNYEAQ. This CDR3 has 13 amino acids. The CDR3 region is CASSSTSTDTQYF. The DNA of the CDR3 is TGTGCCAGCAGCTCAACTAGCACAGATACGCAGTATTTT.

The CDR3 protein is CASSLEGGSVGNEQFF. The CDR3 nucleotides read TGTGCCAGCAGCTTAGAGGGAGGCAGTGTTGGCAATGAGCAGTTCTTC. V and J are TRBV7-6 and TRBJ2-1; D perhaps matches TRBD2 (6 bases). Trimming shortened V by 1 base and J by 6 bases, and 16 bases separated the two germline ends. The CDR3 has 16 residues. Germline CDR1 SGHVS, CDR2 FNYEAQ.

The chain joins TRBV28 to TRBJ1-1, with TRBD1 matching over 9 bases. CDR3 length equals 13 residues. V was clipped by 6 bases and J by 5 bases; unmatched bases: 4. CDR1 and CDR2 from the germline V gene are MDHEN and SYDVKM. The CDR3, as DNA: TGTGCCAGCAGCCTGGACAGGGGAACTGAAGCTTTCTTT. This encodes CASSLDRGTEAFF.

The chain uses TRBV28 and TRBJ2-1; the D is unclear. The germline CDR1 and CDR2 sequences are MDHEN and SYDVKM. The CDR3 length is 12 residues. The germline V and J ends were trimmed by 6 bases and 6 bases, with 9 bases remaining between them. CDR3 DNA sequence: TGTGCCAGCAGCCCTAGGAGCAATGAGCAGTTCTTC. This codes for CASSPRSNEQFF.

The chain combines TRBV25-1 with TRBJ2-3; 10 nucleotides agree with TRBD2. In germline, CDR1 is MGHDK, CDR2 SYGVNS. Losses at the gene ends were 3 bases for V and 4 bases for J; bases not matched to a gene: 1. This CDR3 contains 14 residues. The CDR3 DNA reads TGTGCCAGCAGTGATCTAGCGGGGGCAGATACGCAGTATTTT. This sequence encodes CASSDLAGADTQYF.

The rearrangement uses TRBV5-1 and TRBJ2-7; a weak D match, TRBD2 (5 bases). The germline CDR1 and CDR2 sequences are SGHRS and YFSETQ. The CDR3 runs 16 residues. V lost 1 base and J lost 3, with 17 bases in between. DNA of the CDR3: TGCGCCAGCAGCTTGAGCGGAGGCTCCCGAGGCTACGAGCAGTACTTC. It translates to CASSLSGGSRGYEQYF.

The rearrangement links TRBV6-4 to TRBJ2-1, with 10 bases fitting TRBD2. This CDR3 comprises 14 residues. Trimming cost V 3 bases and J 5 bases; bases outside gene matches: 1. The V gene's germline CDR1 is MRHNA and CDR2 SNTAGT. CDR3 DNA: TGTGCCAGCAGTGAAGCGGGGGGGCACAATGAGCAGTTCTTC. This codes for CASSEAGGHNEQFF.

The chain has TRBV2 and TRBJ2-2; the D gene is possibly TRBD2 (7 bases). V dropped 5 bases and J dropped 5 bases, with 18 bases sitting between them. CDR1 and CDR2 from the germline V gene are SNHLY and FYNNEI. The CDR3 length is 16 residues. This CDR3 reads CASSTGGRGATGELFF. The CDR3 nucleotides are TGTGCCAGCAGTACCGGGGGGAGGGGGGCAACCGGGGAGCTGTTTTTT.

The chain combines TRBV7-3 with TRBJ2-1; 11 bases align to TRBD2. This CDR3 is 16 amino acids long. With 3 bases clipped from V and 5 bases from J, the junction kept 6 bases outside the gene matches. Germline CDR1 SGHTA, CDR2 FQGTGA. The CDR3 here is CASSFVPGLADNEQFF. The CDR3 DNA is TGTGCCAGCAGCTTTGTTCCGGGACTAGCGGACAATGAGCAGTTCTTC.

This chain joins TRBV15 and TRBJ1-1; weak D call: TRBD1 (6 bases). Trimming took 1 base from V and 4 from J, leaving 7 bases between them. The CDR3 has 13 amino acids. CDR1 is LNHNV and CDR2 is YYDKDF in the germline V gene (reference sequence). The CDR3 region is CATSRVRGTEAFF. In DNA, the CDR3 is TGTGCCACCAGCAGAGTCAGGGGCACTGAAGCTTTCTTT.

CDR3 loop: CASSLAGRGITGETQYF. DNA for the CDR3: TGTGCCAGCAGCTTGGCCGGTAGAGGCATCACAGGGGAGACCCAGTACTTC. The gene calls are TRBV5-6 and TRBJ2-5; TRBD1 might be the D (6 bases). Germline-derived CDR1 and CDR2 are SGHDT and YYEEEE. The V end was cut by 0 bases, the J end by 5 bases, with 20 bases between. CDR3 length: 17 amino acids.

V usage is TRBV6-5 and J usage is TRBJ2-5, with D maybe TRBD2 (6 bases). The ends were cut back, 0 bases at V and 4 bases at J, with 9 bases in the middle. This CDR3 region has 14 residues. CDR1 and CDR2 from the germline V gene are MNHEY and SVGAGI. The CDR3 loop reads CASSYSLASETQYF. CDR3 coding DNA: TGTGCCAGCAGTTACTCACTAGCCTCAGAGACCCAGTACTTC.

The J gene is TRBJ2-2, the V gene TRBV28; the match to TRBD1 covers 7 bases. J gave up 1 base and V 7 bases, and 6 bases lay outside the gene matches. The CDR3 covers 15 residues. The V gene's germline CDR1 is MDHEN and CDR2 SYDVKM. The CDR3 sequence: CASTRAGGNTGELFF. The CDR3 DNA reads TGTGCCAGCACGAGGGCAGGGGGGAACACCGGGGAGCTGTTTTTT.

The chain employs TRBV27 and TRBJ2-7; D possibly corresponds to TRBD1 (5 bases). Germline CDR1 is MNHEY and CDR2 is SMNVEV (reference sequence). The length of the CDR3 is 11 residues. V was shortened by 3 bases and J by 6 bases, with 6 bases between the two germline ends. This chain's CDR3 is CASSLGLEQYF. The CDR3 DNA follows: TGTGCCAGCAGTTTGGGGCTCGAGCAGTACTTC.

This chain links TRBV7-6 with TRBJ1-1; 9 nucleotides align to TRBD1. The CDR3 is 16 amino acids. CDR1 is SGHVS, CDR2 FNYEAQ, per germline. J lost 0 bases, V lost 1 base, and 3 bases had no gene match. The CDR3 DNA reads as TGTGCCAGCAGCTTAGAACAGGGGGCGATGAACACTGAAGCTTTCTTT. Protein product: CASSLEQGAMNTEAFF.

CDR3 sequence (DNA): TGTGCCACCAGCAGAGAGGTCAGCGGTGGGGAGACCCAGTACTTC. This translates into CATSREVSGGETQYF. The chain is built from TRBV15 and TRBJ2-5; D may be TRBD2 (5 bases). The CDR3 totals 15 residues. Trimming cost V 0 bases and J 5 bases, with 13 bases left between them. Germline V gives CDR1 LNHNV, CDR2 YYDKDF (reference sequence).

The chain recombines TRBV30 with TRBJ2-7, with TRBD1 matching 9 bases. Germline CDR1 and CDR2: GTSNPN and SVGIG (reference sequence). The V gene end was trimmed by 8 bases and the J gene end by 5 bases; junction bases not matched to a gene: 10. The CDR3 length is 13 residues. The CDR3 loop is CALLGTGTHEQYF. The CDR3, as DNA: TGTGCCCTGTTGGGGACAGGGACCCACGAGCAGTACTTC.

For this clone: At one end the junction does not follow the germline gene, possibly because of a read error. The chain joins TRBV9 to TRBJ2-1; D not certain. The germline gives CDR1 SGDLS, CDR2 YYNGEE. The CDR3 runs to 15 residues. The DNA for the CDR3 is TGTGCCAGCAGTGTAGACTTCCCCTCCTACAATGAGCAGTTCTTC. Protein: CASSVDFPSYNEQFF.

The V gene is TRBV19, the J gene TRBJ2-7, with a possible D match to TRBD2 (5 bases). The CDR3 has 13 residues. The germline CDR1 and CDR2 sequences are LNHDA and SQIVND (reference sequence). The V end was cut by 6 bases, the J end by 2 bases, with 11 bases between. This CDR3 reads CASSTDWTYEQYF. For the CDR3, the DNA is TGTGCCAGTAGCACGGACTGGACCTACGAGCAGTACTTC.

This clone came up once. This rearrangement joins TRBV7-2 to TRBJ2-7, with TRBD2 as a possible D gene (5 bases). This CDR3 has 15 amino acids. The germline V gene encodes CDR1 SGHTA and CDR2 FQGNSA. Between the trimmed V and J ends, which lost 0 bases and 4 bases, there was a span of 13 bases. The CDR3 is CASSLAPFPGYEQYF. The DNA of the CDR3 is TGTGCCAGCAGCTTAGCGCCTTTCCCGGGGTACGAGCAGTACTTC.

The J gene is TRBJ2-3, the V gene TRBV6-1; 9 bases line up with TRBD2. CDR1 and CDR2 (germline): MNHNS, SASEGT. There are 15 residues in the CDR3. Trimming at V came to 2 bases and at J to 4 bases, leaving 4 bases not matched to a gene. For the CDR3, the DNA is TGTGCCAGCAGTGAAAGGGCGGGGGGGCCAGATACGCAGTATTTT. Its translation: CASSERAGGPDTQYF.